The next 32 T cell receptor beta chains were all read from a single sample in a study of CD8+CD57+ T cells in acquired aplastic anemia. All patients picked for sequencing had shown, by flow cytometry, an expansion of CD8+CD57+ cells. CDR3 and TCR beta VDJ profiling relied on genomic DNA as the template. TCRdb itself ran the reads through MiXCR, one entry per CDR3 protein. The table has around 170,000 distinct CDR3 sequences, around 47% seen once; the top ten hold 9.7%. The sequencing sample was made of sorted CD4+, CD8+, or CD8+CD57+ T cells (not recorded which) from PBMCs. The receptors originated from a human donor with aplastic anemia.

The chain recombines TRBV6-2 or TRBV6-3 with TRBJ2-7; TRBD2 matches at 12 bases. The germline gives CDR1 MNHEY, CDR2 SVGEGT. V dropped 7 bases and J dropped 3; count of bases not matched to a gene: 13. This CDR3 has 17 amino acids. The CDR3 coding sequence is TGTGCCAGCACCTCGGGACTAGCGGGCCCAGTCTACTACGAGCAGTACTTC. Translated, it gives CASTSGLAGPVYYEQYF.

This chain's CDR3 is CASSLMPRDIRFGYTF. In DNA form, the CDR3 reads TGTGCCAGCAGCCTGATGCCCAGGGATATCCGGTTTGGCTACACCTTC. This chain joins TRBV5-4 and TRBJ1-2; D possibly corresponds to TRBD1 (5 bases). Germline V gene data show CDR1 as SGHNT and CDR2 as YYREEE (reference sequence). Trimming pared 4 bases from V and 7 bases from J, leaving 23 bases between. CDR3 length: 16 amino acids.

Many counts were recorded for this clonotype. The J gene is TRBJ1-5, the V gene TRBV19; TRBD1 matches 7 bases. Germline V gene data show CDR1 as LNHDA and CDR2 as SQIVND (reference sequence). Trimming cost V 6 bases and J 3 bases; bases outside gene matches: 5. There are 14 residues in the CDR3. The CDR3 spells CASSPRGVNQPQHF. DNA of the CDR3: TGTGCCAGTAGCCCCAGGGGGGTCAATCAGCCCCAGCATTTT. The full variable domain, in which reference TRBV19 and TRBJ1-5 provide the parts outside the CDR3, is DGGITQSPKYLFRKEGQNVTLSCEQNLNHDAMYWYRQDPGQGLRLIYYSQIVNDFQKGDIAEGYSVSREKKESFPLTVTSAQKNPTAFYLCASSPRGVNQPQHFGDGTRLSIL.

The V and J genes are TRBV6-4 and TRBJ1-2; 8 bases line up with TRBD1. Per the germline V gene, CDR1 is MRHNA and CDR2 is SNTAGT. The J segment lost 8 bases and the V segment lost 2 bases, leaving 7 bases of the junction unmatched. The CDR3 loop spans 14 amino acids. CDR3 loop: CASSDPDRVEGYTF. The CDR3 nucleotides read TGTGCCAGCAGTGACCCGGACAGGGTGGAGGGCTACACCTTC.

The CDR3 DNA follows: TGCAGTGCTGGGCCGCGCGGGGGCTTAGGGGAGACCCAGTACTTC. It translates to CSAGPRGGLGETQYF. The chain links TRBV20-1 to TRBJ2-5; TRBD2 is a possible D gene (7 bases). V was trimmed by 5 bases and J by 5 bases, leaving 21 bases between them. CDR1 is DFQATT and CDR2 is SNEGSKA in the germline V gene (reference sequence). This CDR3 contains 15 residues.

The genes are TRBV19 and TRBJ2-7; D is unclear. Germline V lookup: CDR1 LNHDA, CDR2 SQIVND (reference sequence). This CDR3 spans 12 amino acids. V was clipped by 6 bases and J by 3 bases, with 9 bases between them. The CDR3 DNA reads TGTGCCAGTAGAGCTCTTCACTACGAGCAGTACTTC. Protein sequence: CASRALHYEQYF.

The chain combines TRBV5-1 with TRBJ2-1; 9 bases match TRBD1. The CDR3 runs to 18 residues. V shed 3 bases, J shed 2 bases, and the junction held 12 bases outside the gene matches. The V gene's germline CDR1 is SGHRS and CDR2 YFSETQ. The CDR3 DNA reads as TGCGCCAGCAGCTGGCCTCAATTCCGGGACAGGGCCTACAATGAGCAGTTCTTC. Translation gives CASSWPQFRDRAYNEQFF.

The rearrangement uses TRBV7-9 and TRBJ1-2; D perhaps matches TRBD1 (5 bases). Germline V gene data show CDR1 as SEHNR and CDR2 as FQNEAQ (reference sequence). Trimming cost V 5 bases and J 4 bases, with 17 bases left between them. The CDR3 consists of 15 residues. CDR3 residues: CASSPLGAAGYGYTF. The DNA for the CDR3 is TGTGCCAGCAGCCCGCTCGGGGCGGCTGGCTATGGCTACACCTTC.

The CDR3 spells CATSRVGVAGYTF. The CDR3, as DNA: TGTGCCACCAGCAGAGTTGGGGTGGCTGGCTACACCTTC. The chain carries TRBV15 and TRBJ1-2; D is uncertain. This CDR3 is built from 13 residues. Trimming took off 1 base at V and 7 bases at J, with 10 bases between the two ends. CDR1 and CDR2 from the germline V gene are LNHNV and YYDKDF (reference sequence).

Worth noting for this clonotype: A much larger clone is a single base away; this may be a read error. The V call is TRBV11-1, the J call TRBJ2-1; 7 nucleotides align to TRBD2. The CDR3 runs to 16 residues. Germline V gene sequence: CDR1 SGHAT, CDR2 FQDESV (reference sequence). The CDR3 here is CASGSSGGSVYNGQFF. The CDR3 DNA follows: TGTGCCAGCGGGTCCTCTGGCGGGAGCGTCTACAATGGGCAGTTCTTC.

This chain uses TRBV5-4 with TRBJ2-7, with D unclear. The germline CDR1 and CDR2 sequences are SGHNT and YYREEE (reference sequence). Trimming took 0 bases from V and 6 from J, leaving 7 bases between them. The CDR3 runs 12 residues. The chain's CDR3 is CASSLEAAEQYF. The CDR3 nucleotides are TGTGCCAGCAGCTTGGAGGCAGCCGAGCAGTACTTC.

This clonotype was picked up many times. The chain employs TRBV5-1 and TRBJ2-6; 9 nucleotides line up with TRBD1. V was pared by 0 bases and J by 4 bases, with 2 bases of the junction left unmatched. From germline, CDR1 is SGHRS and CDR2 YFSETQ. This CDR3 spans 16 amino acids. CDR3 in amino acids: CASSLAQGAGANVLTF. The CDR3 DNA follows: TGCGCCAGCAGCTTGGCACAGGGGGCCGGGGCCAACGTCCTGACTTTC.

The chain links TRBV4-1 to TRBJ1-2, with a tentative D call TRBD1 (6 bases). Germline CDR1 and CDR2: MGHRA and YSYEKL. The V end lost 2 bases, the J end lost 8 bases, and 18 bases lay between the germline ends. This CDR3 has 15 amino acids. CDR3 sequence: CASSQSQVGGDGYTF. The CDR3 bases are TGCGCCAGCAGCCAAAGCCAGGTGGGGGGCGACGGCTACACCTTC.

This clonotype was counted ten times or more. The chain is built from TRBV4-3 and TRBJ2-1; no definite D call. Germline assignment: CDR1 LGHNA and CDR2 YSLEER. This CDR3 has 15 amino acids. V was clipped by 1 base and J by 4 bases, with 11 bases between them. The CDR3 nucleotides read TGCGCCAGCAGCCAAGCCTCAGTGGGGTACAATGAGCAGTTCTTC. Its protein is CASSQASVGYNEQFF.

The V call is TRBV29-1, the J call TRBJ2-2; a possible D gene is TRBD2 (5 bases). CDR1 SQVTM and CDR2 ANQGSEA come from the germline V gene. V lost 5 bases to trimming and J lost 4 bases, with 14 bases between them. This CDR3 region has 14 residues. CDR3 coding DNA: TGCAGCGTTAGACGAGGGATAGGCACCGGGGAGCTGTTTTTT. This sequence encodes CSVRRGIGTGELFF.

With respect to this clonotype: A single base separates this from a much larger clone, so it may be a read error. The chain joins TRBV20-1 to TRBJ2-2; perhaps TRBD1 as D (6 bases). This CDR3 has 13 amino acids. V lost 1 base to trimming and J lost 6 bases, with 9 bases between them. In germline, CDR1 is DFQATT, CDR2 SNEGSKA (reference sequence). The CDR3 spells CSARGTDAGELFF. The CDR3 DNA reads TGCAGTGCTAGAGGGACAGACGCCGGGGAGCTGTTTTTT.

J is TRBJ2-3 and V is TRBV2, with 9 bases lining up with TRBD2. The germline gives CDR1 SNHLY, CDR2 FYNNEI. With V trimmed by 5 bases and J by 4 bases, 7 bases remained unmatched. The CDR3 runs 15 residues. The CDR3 loop is CASSTPGLAADTQYF. CDR3 nucleotides: TGTGCCAGCAGTACTCCGGGACTAGCAGCAGATACGCAGTATTTT.

Ten or more counts support this clonotype. This chain connects TRBV7-9 to TRBJ2-5; the match to TRBD2 covers 8 bases. The J segment lost 1 base and the V segment lost 4 bases, leaving 2 bases of the junction unmatched. This CDR3 contains 14 residues. In germline, CDR1 is SEHNR, CDR2 FQNEAQ (reference sequence). The DNA of the CDR3 is TGTGCCAGCAGCTCTGGGACTAGCCAAGAGACCCAGTACTTC. Translating gives CASSSGTSQETQYF.

V gene TRBV2 combines with J gene TRBJ2-2; D gene ambiguous. The length of the CDR3 is 12 residues. Germline assignment: CDR1 SNHLY and CDR2 FYNNEI. With 6 bases removed from V and 5 bases from J, the gap between germline ends came to 7 bases. The CDR3, as DNA: TGTGCCAGCAGGCCGTCTACCGGGGAGCTGTTTTTT. Encoded protein: CASRPSTGELFF. The complete variable domain, with remaining parts taken from reference TRBV2 and TRBJ2-2, reads EPEVTQTPSHQVTQMGQEVILRCVPISNHLYFYWYRQILGQKVEFLVSFYNNEISEKSEIFDDQFSVERPDGSNFTLKIRSTKLEDSAMYFCASRPSTGELFFGEGSRLTVL.

Many counts were recorded for this clonotype. The chain is built from TRBV29-1 and TRBJ1-2, with D unclear. Germline values: CDR1 SQVTM, CDR2 ANQGSEA. This CDR3 contains 13 residues. V lost 4 bases to trimming and J lost 4 bases, with 13 bases between them. The CDR3 coding sequence is TGCAGCGTTGTCGGTGGGCAATCCTATGGCTACACCTTC. This codes for CSVVGGQSYGYTF.

The chain uses TRBV11-1 and TRBJ1-5; no reliable D call. The CDR3 spans 16 residues. Germline values: CDR1 SGHAT, CDR2 FQDESV (reference sequence). Trimming removed 5 bases at V and 0 bases at J, with 14 bases between. The CDR3 region is CASSRTVSYSNQPQHF. CDR3 coding DNA: TGTGCCAGCAGCCGGACGGTTTCTTATAGCAATCAGCCCCAGCATTTT.

The rearrangement joins TRBV19 to TRBJ2-7; 7 positions match TRBD1. This CDR3 is built from 14 residues. J was trimmed by 7 bases and V by 5 bases; bases with no gene match: 11. Germline CDR1 and CDR2: LNHDA and SQIVND (reference sequence). CDR3 in DNA: TGTGCCAGTAGTCCCTCGACAGGGTGGTCGGAGCAGTACTTC. Translated: CASSPSTGWSEQYF.

The V gene is TRBV2, the J gene TRBJ1-1, with D maybe TRBD1 (5 bases). The CDR3 is 9 residues long. CDR1 SNHLY and CDR2 FYNNEI come from the germline V gene. The V end was cut by 8 bases, the J end by 8 bases, with 6 bases between. The CDR3 nucleotides read TGTGCCAGCTACAGGGAAGCTTTCTTT. Translating it yields CASYREAFF. Supplemented by reference TRBV2 and TRBJ1-1, the full variable domain reads EPEVTQTPSHQVTQMGQEVILRCVPISNHLYFYWYRQILGQKVEFLVSFYNNEISEKSEIFDDQFSVERPDGSNFTLKIRSTKLEDSAMYFCASYREAFFGQGTRLTVV.

This clonotype was recorded a few times. This chain links TRBV24-1 with TRBJ2-1, with D unclear. The V end was cut by 9 bases, the J end by 0 bases, with 5 bases between. The CDR3 extends over 12 amino acids. Germline-derived CDR1 and CDR2 are KGHDR and SFDVKD. The CDR3 nucleotides read TGTGCCACCGGTAGCTCCTACAATGAGCAGTTCTTC. Its translation: CATGSSYNEQFF.

This clonotype came up a few times. This chain connects TRBV7-9 to TRBJ1-1, with unresolved D. Trimming pared 1 base from V and 8 bases from J, leaving 8 bases between. The CDR3 totals 12 residues. The V gene's germline CDR1 is SEHNR and CDR2 FQNEAQ (reference sequence). The CDR3 DNA reads as TGTGCCAGCAGCTTAGAGGCCAGGGAAGCTTTCTTT. Its translation: CASSLEAREAFF.

As for this clonotype: The junction shows a germline mismatch at one end, possibly a read error. The rearrangement joins TRBV10-3 to TRBJ1-6; D is ambiguous. The CDR3 extends over 18 amino acids. From germline, CDR1 is ENHRY and CDR2 SYGVKD. The CDR3 loop reads CAISSRASPISYNSPLHF. The CDR3 DNA sequence: TGTGCTATCAGTTCTAGGGCCTCCCCGATTTCCTATAATTCACCCCTCCACTTT.

This clonotype was detected only a few times. The J gene is TRBJ2-1, the V gene TRBV11-3; 7 bases are shared with TRBD2. After removal of 1 base from V and 5 bases from J, the junction contained 8 bases not matched to a gene. There are 16 residues in the CDR3. The germline V gene encodes CDR1 SGHNT and CDR2 YENEEA. The DNA for the CDR3 is TGTGCCAGCAGCTTAGCGGGAGGAATCCACCACAATGAGCAGTTCTTC. It specifies CASSLAGGIHHNEQFF.

The chain carries TRBV19 and TRBJ1-2; 9 bases are shared with TRBD1. Trimming at V came to 6 bases and at J to 2 bases, leaving 7 bases not matched to a gene. CDR1 is LNHDA and CDR2 is SQIVND in the germline V gene (reference sequence). This CDR3 contains 15 residues. The CDR3 loop is CASSRGQGWNYGYTF. CDR3 coding DNA: TGTGCCAGTAGCCGGGGACAGGGATGGAACTATGGCTACACCTTC. Full variable domain (outside the CDR3, taken from reference TRBV19 and TRBJ1-2): DGGITQSPKYLFRKEGQNVTLSCEQNLNHDAMYWYRQDPGQGLRLIYYSQIVNDFQKGDIAEGYSVSREKKESFPLTVTSAQKNPTAFYLCASSRGQGWNYGYTFGSGTRLTVV.

This clonotype was seen a handful of times. J is TRBJ2-7 and V is TRBV18; 7 positions agree with TRBD2. In germline, CDR1 is KGHSH, CDR2 LQKENI. The CDR3 loop spans 14 amino acids. The V gene end was trimmed by 3 bases and the J gene end by 4 bases; junction bases not matched to a gene: 6. CDR3 amino acids: CASSPRDYRYEQYF. CDR3 in DNA: TGTGCCAGCTCACCCCGGGACTACAGGTACGAGCAGTACTTC. Full variable domain (outside the CDR3, taken from reference TRBV18 and TRBJ2-7): NAGVMQNPRHLVRRRGQEARLRCSPMKGHSHVYWYRQLPEEGLKFMVYLQKENIIDESGMPKERFSAEFPKEGPSILRIQQVVRGDSAAYFCASSPRDYRYEQYFGPGTRLTVT.

This clonotype was detected only a few times. The chain has TRBV29-1 and TRBJ2-2, with unresolved D. Germline CDR1 SQVTM, CDR2 ANQGSEA. The CDR3 extends over 12 amino acids. Trimming took off 6 bases at V and 1 base at J, with 6 bases between the two ends. CDR3 DNA sequence: TGCAGCGTACCCTTGAACACCGGGGAGCTGTTTTTT. Its translation: CSVPLNTGELFF.

This clonotype was counted at least ten times. This chain links TRBV27 with TRBJ2-5, with 8 bases that match TRBD2. Looked up from germline, CDR1 is MNHEY and CDR2 is SMNVEV (reference sequence). This CDR3 has 14 amino acids. The V and J ends lost 2 bases and 5 bases, in that order; junction bases with no gene match: 4. The CDR3 here is CASSLRVAGETQYF. Written as DNA, the CDR3 is TGTGCCAGCAGTTTACGGGTAGCGGGGGAGACCCAGTACTTC.

The chain links TRBV5-1 to TRBJ2-7; D call uncertain. Germline V lookup: CDR1 SGHRS, CDR2 YFSETQ. Trimming cost V 4 bases and J 7 bases, with 12 bases left between them. The length of the CDR3 is 12 residues. The CDR3 coding sequence is TGCGCCAGCAGCCAGACCACCGAGGAGCAGTACTTC. This translates into CASSQTTEEQYF. Full variable domain (missing parts from reference TRBV5-1 and TRBJ2-7): KAGVTQTPRYLIKTRGQQVTLSCSPISGHRSVSWYQQTPGQGLQFLFEYFSETQRNKGNFPGRFSGRQFSNSRSEMNVSTLELGDSALYLCASSQTTEEQYFGPGTRLTVT.